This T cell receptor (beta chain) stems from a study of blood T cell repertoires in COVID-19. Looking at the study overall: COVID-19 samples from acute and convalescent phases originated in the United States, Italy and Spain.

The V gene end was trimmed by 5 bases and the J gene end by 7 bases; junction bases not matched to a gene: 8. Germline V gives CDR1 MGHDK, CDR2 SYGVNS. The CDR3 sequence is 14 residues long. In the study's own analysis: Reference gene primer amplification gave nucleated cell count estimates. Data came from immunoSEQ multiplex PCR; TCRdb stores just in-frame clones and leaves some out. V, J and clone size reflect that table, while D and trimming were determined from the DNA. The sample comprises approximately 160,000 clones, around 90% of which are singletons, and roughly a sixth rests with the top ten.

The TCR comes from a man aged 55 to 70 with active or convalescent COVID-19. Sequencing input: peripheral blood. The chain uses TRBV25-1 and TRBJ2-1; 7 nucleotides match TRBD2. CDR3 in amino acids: CASSSWSSGNEQFF. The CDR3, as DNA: TGTGCCAGCAGTTCGTGGTCTAGCGGTAATGAGCAGTTCTTC.